One and the same sample provided the 11 T cell receptor beta chains below, sequenced in a study of cytomegalovirus exposure and HLA in healthy donors. The PCR employed 60 Vbeta primers together with 13 Jbeta primers. Profiled with immunoSEQ multiplex PCR; TCRdb holds only in-frame clones, not every one. Its clone listing holds around 210,000 clones. The sequenced sample consisted of PBMCs. These receptors all come from a woman in her thirties in good health and CMV-seropositive.

V is TRBV6-5 and J is TRBJ1-1, with D possibly TRBD1 on 6 matching bases. The V end lost 6 bases, the J end lost 10 bases, and 15 bases lay between the germline ends. The CDR3 loop spans 12 amino acids. Looked up from germline, CDR1 is MNHEY and CDR2 is SVGAGI. CDR3 amino acids: CASSPNRAGAFF. The CDR3 nucleotides are TGTGCCAGCAGCCCAAACAGGGCTGGAGCTTTCTTT.

Comment on this clone: The same CDR3 also results from other DNA sequences found in this sample. J is TRBJ2-5 and V is TRBV7-2, with 8 bases that match TRBD2. The V gene end was trimmed by 5 bases and the J gene end by 3 bases; junction bases not matched to a gene: 5. Germline assignment: CDR1 SGHTA and CDR2 FQGNSA. The CDR3 loop spans 14 amino acids. This chain's CDR3 is CASSVSGTKETQYF. In nucleotides, the CDR3 is TGTGCCAGCAGCGTTAGCGGGACTAAAGAGACCCAGTACTTC.

The chain joins TRBV4-3 to TRBJ2-7, with 8 bases that match TRBD2. The length of the CDR3 is 15 residues. Germline lookup yields CDR1 LGHNA and CDR2 YSLEER. The trim removed 4 bases at V and 3 bases at J, leaving 8 bases unmatched. The DNA for the CDR3 is TGCGCCAGCAGCCGATCACTAGCGGAGAGCTACGAGCAGTACTTC. It translates to CASSRSLAESYEQYF.

This rearrangement joins TRBV5-8 to TRBJ1-2; the match to TRBD1 covers 7 bases. V was clipped by 1 base and J by 2 bases; unmatched bases: 2. There are 14 residues in the CDR3. Germline loops: CDR1 SGHTS, CDR2 YDEGEE. The CDR3 bases are TGTGCCAGCAGCTTGAAGGGGGCGAACTATGGCTACACCTTC. Its protein product is CASSLKGANYGYTF.

This chain joins TRBV27 and TRBJ2-1, with 8 bases lining up with TRBD2. The germline gives CDR1 MNHEY, CDR2 SMNVEV (reference sequence). The junction had 5 bases not matched to a gene; V was cut back by 3 bases and J by 1 base. The CDR3 runs 16 residues. CDR3: CASSLRAGVSYNEQFF. The DNA for the CDR3 is TGTGCCAGCAGTTTGAGAGCGGGGGTTTCCTACAATGAGCAGTTCTTC.

The CDR3 coding sequence is TGTGCCAGCAGCGTAGATGGGGGCATGAGAAGCGCTTTCTTT. It is translated as CASSVDGGMRSAFF. This chain links TRBV9 with TRBJ1-1, with D maybe TRBD1 (6 bases). The ends were cut back, 0 bases at V and 11 bases at J, with 17 bases in the middle. The CDR3 covers 14 residues. Germline lookup yields CDR1 SGDLS and CDR2 YYNGEE.

V gene TRBV18 combines with J gene TRBJ1-1; 9 bases align to TRBD1. The CDR3 covers 16 residues. V lost 5 bases, J lost 0 bases, and 7 bases stayed unmatched. Germline V gene data show CDR1 as KGHSH and CDR2 as LQKENI. In nucleotides, the CDR3 is TGTGCCAGCTCATACGGGACAGGGAATTTGAACACTGAAGCTTTCTTT. Its translation is CASSYGTGNLNTEAFF.

This chain uses TRBV28 with TRBJ1-4; TRBD1 aligns across 8 bases. The CDR3 contains 16 residues. After removal of 4 bases from V and 2 bases from J, the junction contained 6 bases not matched to a gene. From germline, CDR1 is MDHEN and CDR2 SYDVKM. This CDR3 reads CASSSSTGVTNEKLFF. The CDR3 nucleotides read TGTGCCAGCAGTTCGTCGACAGGGGTTACTAATGAAAAACTGTTTTTT.

The rearrangement joins TRBV18 to TRBJ1-5; 9 bases agree with TRBD1. The germline V gene has CDR1 KGHSH and CDR2 LQKENI. The J segment lost 6 bases and the V segment lost 3 bases, leaving 3 bases of the junction unmatched. The CDR3 has 14 residues. Here the CDR3 DNA reads TGTGCCAGCTCACCGGTGGGACAGGGTCAGCCCCAGCATTTT. Protein: CASSPVGQGQPQHF. The full variable domain, rest sourced from reference TRBV18 and TRBJ1-5, is NAGVMQNPRHLVRRRGQEARLRCSPMKGHSHVYWYRQLPEEGLKFMVYLQKENIIDESGMPKERFSAEFPKEGPSILRIQQVVRGDSAAYFCASSPVGQGQPQHFGDGTRLSIL.

The chain recombines TRBV7-2 with TRBJ2-3, with D tentatively TRBD2 (7 bases). The length of the CDR3 is 17 residues. Trimming removed 1 base at V and 4 bases at J, with 18 bases between. Germline CDR1 and CDR2: SGHTA and FQGNSA. This CDR3 is CASSLEGVGGAADTQYF. DNA for the CDR3: TGTGCCAGCAGCTTAGAAGGGGTGGGGGGGGCCGCAGATACGCAGTATTTT.

The V call is TRBV20-1, the J call TRBJ2-7; 9 nucleotides line up with TRBD2. Germline V gene lookup returns CDR1 DFQATT and CDR2 SNEGSKA (reference sequence). Germline trimming cut 7 bases from V and 4 bases from J; bases unmatched to any gene: 2. This CDR3 has 11 residues. The CDR3 region is CSELAGYEQYF. CDR3 bases: TGCAGTGAGCTAGCGGGATACGAGCAGTACTTC.